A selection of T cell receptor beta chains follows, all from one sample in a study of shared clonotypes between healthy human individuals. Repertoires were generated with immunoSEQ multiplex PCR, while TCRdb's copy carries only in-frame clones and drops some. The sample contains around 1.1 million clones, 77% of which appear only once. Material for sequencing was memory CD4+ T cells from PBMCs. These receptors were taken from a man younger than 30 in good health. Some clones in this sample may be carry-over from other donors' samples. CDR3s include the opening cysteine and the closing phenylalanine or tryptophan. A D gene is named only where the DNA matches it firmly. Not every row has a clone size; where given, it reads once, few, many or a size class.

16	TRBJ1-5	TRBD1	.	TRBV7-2	TGTGCCAGCAGCTTAGAGGACAGGGGGCGTAATCAGCCCCAGCATTTT	CASSLEDRGRNQPQHF
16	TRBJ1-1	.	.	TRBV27	TGTGCCAGCAGCCTCTTGGGCCAACAGGGACTTACTGAAGCTTTCTTT	CASSLLGQQGLTEAFF
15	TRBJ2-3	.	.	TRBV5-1	TGCGCCAGCAGCTTGGCGGCAGGAGGGGAAGATACGCAGTATTTT	CASSLAAGGEDTQYF
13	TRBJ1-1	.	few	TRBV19	TGTGCCAGTAGGCGAAGGCAGAACACTGAAGCTTTCTTT	CASRRRQNTEAFF
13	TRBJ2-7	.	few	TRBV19	TGTGCCAGTAGTGCGGCCTTATACTACGAGCAGTACTTC	CASSAALYYEQYF
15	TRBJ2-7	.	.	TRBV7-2	TGTGCCAGCAGCTGGAAAGCGGATCATCTGGGGGAGCAGTACTTC	CASSWKADHLGEQYF
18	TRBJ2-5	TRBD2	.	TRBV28	TGTGCCAGCAGTTTGTTTGGACTAGCGGGTTCTGGGCAAGAGACCCAGTACTTC	CASSLFGLAGSGQETQYF
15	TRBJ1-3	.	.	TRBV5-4	TGTGCCAGCAGCAGGGATCCGACCTCTGGAAACACCATATATTTT	CASSRDPTSGNTIYF
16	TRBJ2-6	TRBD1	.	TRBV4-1	TGCGCCAGCAGCCAAGACAGGGGGACTGGGGCCAACGTCCTGACTTTC	CASSQDRGTGANVLTF
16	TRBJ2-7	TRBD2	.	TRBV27	TGTGCCAGCAGTTTAGTGCTAGCGGGAGCCTCCTACGAGCAGTACTTC	CASSLVLAGASYEQYF
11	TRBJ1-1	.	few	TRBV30	TGTGCCTGGAGTATGCAGGGCCTGGCTTTCTTT	CAWSMQGLAFF
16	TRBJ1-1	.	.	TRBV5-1	TGCGCCAGCAGCTCCCTCCAGGGAGGGGGGAACACTGAAGCTTTCTTT	CASSSLQGGGNTEAFF
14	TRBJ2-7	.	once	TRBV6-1	TGTGCCAGCTCTGAATATCAGGGTACCTACGAGCAGTACTTC	CASSEYQGTYEQYF
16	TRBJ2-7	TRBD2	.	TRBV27	TGTGCCAGCATGCCCGGACTAGCGGGACCATCGGGGAGGCAGTACTTC	CASMPGLAGPSGRQYF
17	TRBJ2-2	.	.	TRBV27	TGTGCCACCGCTCGGGGCGGCGGAACCTCCTTGGGCGGGGAGCTGTTTTTT	CATARGGGTSLGGELFF
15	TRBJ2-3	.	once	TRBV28	TGTGCCAGCAGTTCGCCTGTCCAGCCCCTGGATACGCAGTATTTT	CASSSPVQPLDTQYF
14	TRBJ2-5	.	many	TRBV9	TGTGCCAGCATGAGGGGCCTGGCCCAAGAGACCCAGTACTTC	CASMRGLAQETQYF
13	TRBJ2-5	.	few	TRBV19	TGTGCCAGTAGTATCGGGGCGGGAGAGACCCAGTACTTC	CASSIGAGETQYF
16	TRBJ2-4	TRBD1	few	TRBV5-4	TGTGCCAGCAGCGACCGGGACAGGGAGGCCAAAAACATTCAGTACTTC	CASSDRDREAKNIQYF
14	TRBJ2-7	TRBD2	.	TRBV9	TGTGCCAGCAGCGTAGGGACTAGATCCTACGAGCAGTACTTC	CASSVGTRSYEQYF
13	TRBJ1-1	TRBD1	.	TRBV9	TGTGCCAGCAGCTCTACAGGGGCTTTTGAAGCTTTCTTT	CASSSTGAFEAFF
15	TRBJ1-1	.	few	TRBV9	TGTGCCAGCAGCGTAGTCGGGGCAGCGAGGGCTGAAGCTTTCTTT	CASSVVGAARAEAFF
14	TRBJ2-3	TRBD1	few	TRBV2	TGTGCCAGCAGCGACAGGGATGGCACAGATACGCAGTATTTT	CASSDRDGTDTQYF
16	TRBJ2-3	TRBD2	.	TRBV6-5	TGTGCCAGCAGTTACTCCGGGAGGGACTACACAGATACGCAGTATTTT	CASSYSGRDYTDTQYF
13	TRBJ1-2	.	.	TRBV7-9	TGTGCCAGCAGCGCTGAAGGGGCGTATGGCTACACCTTC	CASSAEGAYGYTF
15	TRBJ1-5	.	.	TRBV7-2	TGTGCCAGCAGCTTATACCTCCATCGGAATCAGCCCCAGCATTTT	CASSLYLHRNQPQHF
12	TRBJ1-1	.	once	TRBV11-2	TGTGCCAGCAGCTTAACGGGGGCTGAAGCTTTCTTT	CASSLTGAEAFF
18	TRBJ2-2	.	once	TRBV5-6	TGTGCCAGCAGCCTGAACCCCAGAAAACAGGGATTCAGCGGGGAGCTGTTTTTT	CASSLNPRKQGFSGELFF
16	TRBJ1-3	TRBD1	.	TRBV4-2	TGTGCCAGCAGCCTCGTAGGACAGGGCACTGGAAACACCATATATTTT	CASSLVGQGTGNTIYF
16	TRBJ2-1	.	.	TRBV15	TGTGCCACCAGCAGAGCGCGAGGGACTCCCTACAATGAGCAGTTCTTC	CATSRARGTPYNEQFF
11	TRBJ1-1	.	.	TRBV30	TGTGCCTGGAGAGGCGAAAGTGAAGCTTTCTTT	CAWRGESEAFF
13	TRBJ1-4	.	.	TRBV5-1	TGCGCCAGCAGCTTGGGGCCAAATGAAAAACTGTTTTTT	CASSLGPNEKLFF
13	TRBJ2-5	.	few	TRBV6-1	TGTGCCAGCAGTGATCGGCCCCTGGATACCCAGTACTTC	CASSDRPLDTQYF
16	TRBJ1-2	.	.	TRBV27	TGTGCCAGCAGTTCCCGAGGTACAGGAGCTAACTATGGCTACACCTTC	CASSSRGTGANYGYTF
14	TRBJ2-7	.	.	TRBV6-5	TGTGCCAGCAGTTCTCGGACGTCCCTCTTGAGGCAGTACTTC	CASSSRTSLLRQYF
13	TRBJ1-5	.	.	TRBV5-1	TGCGCCAGCAGCTTGGGAGGGGACCAGCCCCAGCATTTT	CASSLGGDQPQHF
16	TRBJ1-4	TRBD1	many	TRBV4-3	TGCGCCAGCAGCCAAGTGGGACAGGGGAAAAATGAAAAACTGTTTTTT	CASSQVGQGKNEKLFF
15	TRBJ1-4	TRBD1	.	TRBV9	TGTGCCAGCAGCCCCTCAGGGGGCCTCAATGAAAAACTGTTTTTT	CASSPSGGLNEKLFF
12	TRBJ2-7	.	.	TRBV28	TGTGCCAGCAGTTTGGGAGGACATCCGCAGTACTTC	CASSLGGHPQYF
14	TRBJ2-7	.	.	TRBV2	TGTGCCAGCAGTGAGGGCGGAGGCGGGTTCGAGCAGTACTTC	CASSEGGGGFEQYF
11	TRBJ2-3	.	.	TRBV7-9	TGTGCCAGCAGCTTATCTGATACGCAGTATTTT	CASSLSDTQYF
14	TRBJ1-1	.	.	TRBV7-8	TGTGCCAGCAGCTTAGCAGGGGTGGGCACTGAAGCTTTCTTT	CASSLAGVGTEAFF
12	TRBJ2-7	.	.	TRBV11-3	TGTGCCAGCAGCTCTCTCTTATACGAGCAGTACTTC	CASSSLLYEQYF
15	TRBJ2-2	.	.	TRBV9	TGTGCCAGCAGCGTAGTCGTGGCCCCCCCCGGGGAGCTGTTTTTT	CASSVVVAPPGELFF
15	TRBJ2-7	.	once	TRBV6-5	TGTGCCAGCAAAGTGGGAGGCACGACCTCCTACGAGCAGTACTTC	CASKVGGTTSYEQYF
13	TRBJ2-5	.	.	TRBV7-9	TGTGCCAGCAGCTTGGGGCACCAAGAGACCCAGTACTTC	CASSLGHQETQYF
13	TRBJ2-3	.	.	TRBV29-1	TGCAGCGCCCGAGCTAGCGGCACAGATACGCAGTATTTT	CSARASGTDTQYF
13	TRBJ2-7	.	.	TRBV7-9	TGTGCCAGCAGCCGGGGTACCTCCTACGAGCAGTACTTC	CASSRGTSYEQYF
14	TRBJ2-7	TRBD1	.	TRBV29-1	TGCAGCGTTGCTATCGGACAGGGCAGGTACGAGCAGTACTTC	CSVAIGQGRYEQYF